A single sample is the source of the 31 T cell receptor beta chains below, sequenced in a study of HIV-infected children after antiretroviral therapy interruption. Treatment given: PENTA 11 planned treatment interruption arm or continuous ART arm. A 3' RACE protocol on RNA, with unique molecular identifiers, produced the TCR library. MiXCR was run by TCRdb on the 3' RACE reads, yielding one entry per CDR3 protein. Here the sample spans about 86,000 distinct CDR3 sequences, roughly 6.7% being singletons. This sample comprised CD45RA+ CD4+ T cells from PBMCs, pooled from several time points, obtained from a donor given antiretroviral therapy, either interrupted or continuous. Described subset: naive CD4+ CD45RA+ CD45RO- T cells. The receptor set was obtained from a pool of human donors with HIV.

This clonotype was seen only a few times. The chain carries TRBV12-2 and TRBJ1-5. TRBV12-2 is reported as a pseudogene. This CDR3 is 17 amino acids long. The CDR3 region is CASRKAGPGASGLPQHF. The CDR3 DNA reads TGTGCAAGTCGCAAGGCAGGTCCAGGGGCCTCCGGGTTGCCCCAGCATTTT.

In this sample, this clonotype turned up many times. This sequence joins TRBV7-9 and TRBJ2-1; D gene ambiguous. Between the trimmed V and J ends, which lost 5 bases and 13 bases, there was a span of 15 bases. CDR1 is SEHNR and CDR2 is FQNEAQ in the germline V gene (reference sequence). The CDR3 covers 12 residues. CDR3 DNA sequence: TGTGCCAGCAGCCCCCGCTTGGGCAGACAGTTCTTC. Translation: CASSPRLGRQFF. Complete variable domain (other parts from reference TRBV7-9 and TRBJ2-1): DTGVSQNPRHKITKRGQNVTFRCDPISEHNRLYWYRQTLGQGPEFLTYFQNEAQLEKSRLLSDRFSAERPKGSFSTLEIQRTEQGDSAMYLCASSPRLGRQFFGPGTRLTVL.

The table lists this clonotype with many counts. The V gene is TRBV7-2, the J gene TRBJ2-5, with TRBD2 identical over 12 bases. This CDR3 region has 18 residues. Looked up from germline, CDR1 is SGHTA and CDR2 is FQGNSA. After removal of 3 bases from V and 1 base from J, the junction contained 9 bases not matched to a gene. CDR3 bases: TGTGCCAGCAGCTTTAGGGCTAGCGGGGGGGCTTCCCAAGAGACCCAGTACTTC. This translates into CASSFRASGGASQETQYF.

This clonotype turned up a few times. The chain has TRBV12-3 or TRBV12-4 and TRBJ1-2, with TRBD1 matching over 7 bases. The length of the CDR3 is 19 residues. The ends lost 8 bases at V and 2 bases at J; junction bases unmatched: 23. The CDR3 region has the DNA TGTGCCAGCTTCGGTTTTTACAGGGGAAATCCCGCCGGGAACTATGGCTACACCTTC. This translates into CASFGFYRGNPAGNYGYTF.

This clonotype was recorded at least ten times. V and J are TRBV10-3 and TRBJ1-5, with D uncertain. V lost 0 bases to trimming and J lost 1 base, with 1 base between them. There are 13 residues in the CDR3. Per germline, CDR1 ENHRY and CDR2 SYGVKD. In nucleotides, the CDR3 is TGTGCCATCAGTGAGTCGAGCAATCAGCCCCAGCATTTT. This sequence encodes CAISESSNQPQHF.

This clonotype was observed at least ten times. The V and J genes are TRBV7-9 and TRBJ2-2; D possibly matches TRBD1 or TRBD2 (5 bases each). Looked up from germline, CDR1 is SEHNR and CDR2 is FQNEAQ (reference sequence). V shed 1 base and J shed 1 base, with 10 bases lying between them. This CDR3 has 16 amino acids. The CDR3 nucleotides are TGTGCCAGCAGCTTAGGAGGGGCGAAGAACACCGGGGAGCTGTTTTTT. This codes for CASSLGGAKNTGELFF.

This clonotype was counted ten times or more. In nucleotides, the CDR3 is TGTGCCTGCTACCCTTATAGCGGGAGGAGCTCCTACGAGCAGTACTTC. Translating it yields CACYPYSGRSSYEQYF. The gene calls are TRBV30 and TRBJ2-7; the match to TRBD2 covers 10 bases. The V gene's germline CDR1 is GTSNPN and CDR2 SVGIG (reference sequence). After removal of 6 bases from V and 0 bases from J, the junction contained 11 bases not matched to a gene. The CDR3 covers 16 residues.

This CDR3 reads CASSVEGWGYTF. DNA of the CDR3: TGTGCCAGCAGCGTAGAAGGCTGGGGCTACACCTTC. V and J are TRBV9 and TRBJ1-2; D is undetermined. The V end lost 0 bases, the J end lost 8 bases, and 8 bases lay between the germline ends. The CDR3 loop spans 12 amino acids. Germline CDR1 reads SGDLS; CDR2 reads YYNGEE.

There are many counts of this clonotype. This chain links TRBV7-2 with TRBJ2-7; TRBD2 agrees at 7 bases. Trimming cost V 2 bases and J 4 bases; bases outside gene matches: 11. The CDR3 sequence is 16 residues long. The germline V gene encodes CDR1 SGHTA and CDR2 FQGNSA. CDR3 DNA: TGTGCCAGCAGCTTAATCCCGGGAGGCGGAGGTTACGAGCAGTACTTC. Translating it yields CASSLIPGGGGYEQYF.

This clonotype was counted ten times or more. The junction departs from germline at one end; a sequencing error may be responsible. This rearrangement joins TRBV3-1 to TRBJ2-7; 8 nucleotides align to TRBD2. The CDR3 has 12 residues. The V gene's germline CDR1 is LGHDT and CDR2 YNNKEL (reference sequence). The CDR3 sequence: CASRHAGGGLRF. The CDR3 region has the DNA TGTGCCAGCAGACACGCCGGGGGGGGCCTACGTTTC.

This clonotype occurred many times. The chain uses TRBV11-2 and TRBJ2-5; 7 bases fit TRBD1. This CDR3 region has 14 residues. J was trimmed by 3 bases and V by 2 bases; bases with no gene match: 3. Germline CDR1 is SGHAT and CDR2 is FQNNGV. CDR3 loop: CASSLLGQEETQYF. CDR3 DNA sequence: TGTGCCAGCAGCTTACTAGGACAGGAAGAGACCCAGTACTTC.

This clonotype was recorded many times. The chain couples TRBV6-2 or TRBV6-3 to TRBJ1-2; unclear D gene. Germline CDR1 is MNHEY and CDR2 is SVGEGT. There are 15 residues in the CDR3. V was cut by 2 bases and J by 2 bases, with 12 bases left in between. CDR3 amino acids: CASSYVRPLNYGYTF. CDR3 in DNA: TGTGCCAGCAGTTACGTCAGGCCCCTCAACTATGGCTACACCTTC.

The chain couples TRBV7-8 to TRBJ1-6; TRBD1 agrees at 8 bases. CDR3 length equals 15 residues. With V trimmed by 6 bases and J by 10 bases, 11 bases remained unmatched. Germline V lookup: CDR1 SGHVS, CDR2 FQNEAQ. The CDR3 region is CASRHIQGGESPLHF. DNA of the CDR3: TGTGCCAGCAGACACATACAGGGGGGAGAATCACCCCTCCACTTT.

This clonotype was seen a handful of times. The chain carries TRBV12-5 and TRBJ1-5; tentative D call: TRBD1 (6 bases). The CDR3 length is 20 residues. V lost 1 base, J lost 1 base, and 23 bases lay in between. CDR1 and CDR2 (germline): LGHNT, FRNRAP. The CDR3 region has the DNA TGTGCTAGTGGTTTGGCCCTGCGGGCAGGGGTGGAATGGAGCAATCAGCCCCAGCATTTT. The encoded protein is CASGLALRAGVEWSNQPQHF.

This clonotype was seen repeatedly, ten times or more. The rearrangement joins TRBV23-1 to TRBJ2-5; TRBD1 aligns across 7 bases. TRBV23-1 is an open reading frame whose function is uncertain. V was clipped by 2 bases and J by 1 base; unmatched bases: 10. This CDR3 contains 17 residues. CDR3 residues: CASSQPYRQGFQETQYF. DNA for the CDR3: TGCGCCAGCAGTCAACCCTACAGACAGGGTTTCCAAGAGACCCAGTACTTC.

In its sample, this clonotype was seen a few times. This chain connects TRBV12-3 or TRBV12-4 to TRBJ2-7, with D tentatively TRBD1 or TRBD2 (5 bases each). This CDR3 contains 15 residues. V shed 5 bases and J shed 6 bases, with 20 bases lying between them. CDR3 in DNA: TGTGCCAGCAGTCCCCTTAGGGACCCTCTCGGCGAGCAGTACTTC. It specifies CASSPLRDPLGEQYF.

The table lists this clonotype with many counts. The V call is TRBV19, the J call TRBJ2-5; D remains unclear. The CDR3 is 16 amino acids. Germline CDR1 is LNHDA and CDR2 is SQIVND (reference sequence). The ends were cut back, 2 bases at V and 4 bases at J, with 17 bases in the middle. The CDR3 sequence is CASSINERGFGETQYF. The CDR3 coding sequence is TGTGCCAGTAGTATAAACGAGCGAGGCTTTGGAGAGACCCAGTACTTC.

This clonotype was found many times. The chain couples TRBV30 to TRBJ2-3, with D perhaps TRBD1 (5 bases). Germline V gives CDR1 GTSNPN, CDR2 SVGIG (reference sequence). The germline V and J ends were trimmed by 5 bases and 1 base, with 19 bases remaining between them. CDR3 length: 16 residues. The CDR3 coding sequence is TGTGCCTGGGGAAAACAGGCGATCCGGGGCACAGATACGCAGTATTTT. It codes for CAWGKQAIRGTDTQYF.

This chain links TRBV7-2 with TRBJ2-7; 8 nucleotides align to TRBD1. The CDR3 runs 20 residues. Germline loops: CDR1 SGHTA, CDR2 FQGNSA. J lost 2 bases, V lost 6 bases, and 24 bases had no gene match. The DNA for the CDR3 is TGTGCCAGCAGTGACCCCATAAGGCGACTAGACCCGGACAGGGCCTACGAGCAGTACTTC. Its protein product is CASSDPIRRLDPDRAYEQYF.

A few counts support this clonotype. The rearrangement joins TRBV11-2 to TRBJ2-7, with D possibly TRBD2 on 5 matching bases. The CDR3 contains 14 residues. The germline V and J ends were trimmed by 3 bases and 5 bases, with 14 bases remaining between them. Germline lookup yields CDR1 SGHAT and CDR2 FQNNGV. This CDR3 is CASSFLLAGDEQYF. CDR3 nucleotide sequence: TGTGCCAGCAGCTTTCTGCTAGCTGGCGACGAGCAGTACTTC.

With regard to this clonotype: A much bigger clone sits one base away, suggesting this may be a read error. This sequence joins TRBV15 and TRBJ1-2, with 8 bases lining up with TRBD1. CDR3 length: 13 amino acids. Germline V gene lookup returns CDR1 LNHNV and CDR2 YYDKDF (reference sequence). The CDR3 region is CGTSAGQGGSYTF. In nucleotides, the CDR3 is TGTGGCACCAGCGCCGGACAGGGAGGGAGCTACACCTTC.

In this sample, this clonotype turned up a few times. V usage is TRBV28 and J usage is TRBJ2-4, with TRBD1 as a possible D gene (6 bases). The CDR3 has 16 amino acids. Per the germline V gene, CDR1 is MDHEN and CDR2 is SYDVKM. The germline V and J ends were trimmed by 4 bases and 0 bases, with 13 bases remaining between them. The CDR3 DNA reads TGTGCCAGCAGTTGGGTCCCACAGGGAGCCAAAAACATTCAGTACTTC. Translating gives CASSWVPQGAKNIQYF.

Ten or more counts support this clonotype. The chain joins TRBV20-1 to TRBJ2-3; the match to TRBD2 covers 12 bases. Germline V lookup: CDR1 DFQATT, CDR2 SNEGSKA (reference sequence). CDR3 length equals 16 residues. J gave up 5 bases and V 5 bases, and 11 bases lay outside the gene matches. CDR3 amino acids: CSAPRTSGTRGDTQYF. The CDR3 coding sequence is TGCAGTGCTCCAAGGACTAGCGGGACCAGGGGAGATACGCAGTATTTT.

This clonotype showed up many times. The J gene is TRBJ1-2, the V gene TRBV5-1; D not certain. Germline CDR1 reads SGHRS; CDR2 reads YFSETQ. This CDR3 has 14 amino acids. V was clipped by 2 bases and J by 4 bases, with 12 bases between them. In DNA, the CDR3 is TGCGCCAGCAGCTTATTGCCAGCACTCTATGGCTACACCTTC. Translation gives CASSLLPALYGYTF.

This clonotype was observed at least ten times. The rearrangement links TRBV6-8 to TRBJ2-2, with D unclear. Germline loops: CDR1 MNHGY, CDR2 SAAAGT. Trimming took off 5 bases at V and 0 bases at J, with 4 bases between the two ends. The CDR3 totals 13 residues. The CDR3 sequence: CASSVTNTGELFF. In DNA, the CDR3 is TGTGCCAGCAGTGTCACGAACACCGGGGAGCTGTTTTTT.

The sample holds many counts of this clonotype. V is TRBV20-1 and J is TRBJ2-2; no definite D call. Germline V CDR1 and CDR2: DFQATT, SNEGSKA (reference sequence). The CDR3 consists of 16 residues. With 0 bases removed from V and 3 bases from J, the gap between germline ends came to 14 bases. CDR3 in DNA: TGCAGTGCTAGAGATCCCCGTTCCACGGACACCGGGGAGCTGTTTTTT. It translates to CSARDPRSTDTGELFF.

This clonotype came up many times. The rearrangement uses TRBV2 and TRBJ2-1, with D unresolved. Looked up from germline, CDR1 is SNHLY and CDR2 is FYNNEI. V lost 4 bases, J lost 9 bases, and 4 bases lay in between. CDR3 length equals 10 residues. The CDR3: CASSGGEQFF. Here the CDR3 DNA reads TGTGCCAGCAGTGGGGGTGAGCAGTTCTTC.

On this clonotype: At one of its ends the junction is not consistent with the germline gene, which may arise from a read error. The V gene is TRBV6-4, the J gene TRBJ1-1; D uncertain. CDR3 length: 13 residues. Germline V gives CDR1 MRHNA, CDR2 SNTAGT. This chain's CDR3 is CASSYSSSAEAFF. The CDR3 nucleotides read TGTGCCAGCAGTTACTCGAGCAGTGCTGAAGCTTTCTTT.

This chain's CDR3 is CAISGRQGDPNYGYTF. DNA of the CDR3: TGTGCCATCAGTGGACGACAGGGGGACCCGAACTATGGCTACACCTTC. The V gene is TRBV10-3, the J gene TRBJ1-2, with 9 bases that match TRBD1. CDR1 is ENHRY, CDR2 SYGVKD, per germline. J lost 2 bases, V lost 4 bases, and 8 bases had no gene match. This CDR3 spans 16 amino acids.

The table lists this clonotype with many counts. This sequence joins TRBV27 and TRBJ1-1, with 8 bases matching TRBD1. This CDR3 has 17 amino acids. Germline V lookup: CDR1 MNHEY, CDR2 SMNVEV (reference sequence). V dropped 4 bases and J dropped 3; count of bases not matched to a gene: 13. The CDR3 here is CASSSQQGGLVHTEAFF. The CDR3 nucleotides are TGTGCCAGCAGTTCCCAACAGGGGGGCTTGGTTCACACTGAAGCTTTCTTT.

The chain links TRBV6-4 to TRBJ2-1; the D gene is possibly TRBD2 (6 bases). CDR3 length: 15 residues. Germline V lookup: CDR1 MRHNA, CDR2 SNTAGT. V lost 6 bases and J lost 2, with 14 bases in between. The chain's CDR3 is CASRPGDPAYNEQFF. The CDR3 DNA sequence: TGTGCCAGCAGGCCGGGGGACCCGGCCTACAATGAGCAGTTCTTC.